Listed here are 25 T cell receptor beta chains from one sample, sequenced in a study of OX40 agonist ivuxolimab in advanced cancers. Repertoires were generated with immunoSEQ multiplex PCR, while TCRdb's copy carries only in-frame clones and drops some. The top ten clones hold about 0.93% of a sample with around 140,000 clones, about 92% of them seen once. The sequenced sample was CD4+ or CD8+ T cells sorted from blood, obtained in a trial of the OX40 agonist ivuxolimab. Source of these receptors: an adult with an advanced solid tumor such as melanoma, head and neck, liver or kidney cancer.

As DNA, the CDR3 is TGTGCCAGCTCACCGTCTCAGGGGGCCGCTAGCGGAAGAGGAGAGACCCAGTACTTC. It encodes CASSPSQGAASGRGETQYF. This chain joins TRBV18 and TRBJ2-5; D is possibly TRBD1 (8 bases). The CDR3 extends over 19 amino acids. Trimming took 3 bases from V and 4 from J, leaving 27 bases between them. Germline V gives CDR1 KGHSH, CDR2 LQKENI.

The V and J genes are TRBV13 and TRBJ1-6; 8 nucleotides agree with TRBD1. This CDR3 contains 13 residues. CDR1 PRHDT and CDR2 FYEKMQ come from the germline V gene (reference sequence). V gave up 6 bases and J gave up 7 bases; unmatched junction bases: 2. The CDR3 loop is CASRRTGNSPLHF. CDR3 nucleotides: TGTGCCAGCAGGCGGACAGGGAATTCACCCCTCCACTTT.

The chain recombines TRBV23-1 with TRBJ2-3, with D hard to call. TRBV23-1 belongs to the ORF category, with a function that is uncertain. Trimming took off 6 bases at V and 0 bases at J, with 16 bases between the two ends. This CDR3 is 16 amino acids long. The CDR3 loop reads CASRNPMTPSTDTQYF. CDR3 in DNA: TGCGCCAGCAGAAACCCGATGACACCTAGCACAGATACGCAGTATTTT.

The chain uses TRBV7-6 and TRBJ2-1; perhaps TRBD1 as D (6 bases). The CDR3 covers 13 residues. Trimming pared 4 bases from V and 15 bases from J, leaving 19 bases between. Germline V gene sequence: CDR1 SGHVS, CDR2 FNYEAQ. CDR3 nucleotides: TGTGCCAGCAGCTCAGGGGCGACCCGCTATTCGTTCTTC. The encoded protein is CASSSGATRYSFF.

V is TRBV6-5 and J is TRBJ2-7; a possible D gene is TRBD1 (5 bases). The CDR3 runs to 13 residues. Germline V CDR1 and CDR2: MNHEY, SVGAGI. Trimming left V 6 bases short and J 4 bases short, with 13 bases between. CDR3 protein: CASRNTDKYEQYF. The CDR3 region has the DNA TGTGCCAGCAGGAATACGGACAAGTACGAGCAGTACTTC.

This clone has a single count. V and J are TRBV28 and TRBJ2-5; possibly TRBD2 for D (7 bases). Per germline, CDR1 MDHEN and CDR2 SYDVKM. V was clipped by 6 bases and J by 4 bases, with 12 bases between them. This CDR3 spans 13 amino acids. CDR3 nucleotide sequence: TGTGCCAGCAGAGGGGGGGGGCGAGAGACCCAGTACTTC. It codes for CASRGGGRETQYF.

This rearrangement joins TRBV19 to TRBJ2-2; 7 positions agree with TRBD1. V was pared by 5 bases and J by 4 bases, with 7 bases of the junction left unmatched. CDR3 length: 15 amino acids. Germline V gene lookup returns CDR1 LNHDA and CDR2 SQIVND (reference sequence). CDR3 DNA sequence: TGTGCCAGTAGTCCCAGACAGGGTGGCACCGGGGAGCTGTTTTTT. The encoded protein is CASSPRQGGTGELFF.

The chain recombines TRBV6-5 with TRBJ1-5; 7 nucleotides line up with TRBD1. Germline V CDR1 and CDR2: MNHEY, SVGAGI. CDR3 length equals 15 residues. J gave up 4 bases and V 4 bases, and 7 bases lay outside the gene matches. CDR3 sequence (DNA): TGTGCCAGCAGTTCGCCCTGGGACAGTAATCAGCCCCAGCATTTT. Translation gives CASSSPWDSNQPQHF.

The CDR3 nucleotides are TGTGCCAGCAGCCGCCCGGGCGGTTCCTACGAGCAGTACTTC. It encodes CASSRPGGSYEQYF. V is TRBV5-6 and J is TRBJ2-7; D unclear. The length of the CDR3 is 14 residues. Deletions cut 4 bases from V and 1 base from J, with 12 bases between. Germline V gives CDR1 SGHDT, CDR2 YYEEEE.

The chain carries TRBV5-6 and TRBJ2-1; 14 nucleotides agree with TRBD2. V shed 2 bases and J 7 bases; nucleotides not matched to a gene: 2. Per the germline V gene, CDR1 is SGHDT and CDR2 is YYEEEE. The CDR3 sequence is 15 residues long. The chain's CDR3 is CASSFGTSGRNEQFF. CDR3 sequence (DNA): TGTGCCAGCAGCTTTGGGACTAGCGGGAGAAATGAGCAGTTCTTC.

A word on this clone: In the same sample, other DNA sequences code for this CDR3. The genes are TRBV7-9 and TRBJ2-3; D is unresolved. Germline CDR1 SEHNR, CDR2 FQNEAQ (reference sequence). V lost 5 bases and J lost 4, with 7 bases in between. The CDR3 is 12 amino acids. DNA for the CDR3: TGTGCCAGCAGCCCCCTGGCAGATACGCAGTATTTT. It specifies CASSPLADTQYF.

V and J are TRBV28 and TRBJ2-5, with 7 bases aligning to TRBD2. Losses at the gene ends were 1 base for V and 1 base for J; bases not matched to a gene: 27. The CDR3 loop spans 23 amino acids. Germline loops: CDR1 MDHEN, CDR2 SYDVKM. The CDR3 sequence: CASSLLFRTSRRSGRAGQETQYF. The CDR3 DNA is TGTGCCAGCAGTTTATTATTCAGGACCTCAAGGAGGTCGGGGAGGGCCGGCCAAGAGACCCAGTACTTC.

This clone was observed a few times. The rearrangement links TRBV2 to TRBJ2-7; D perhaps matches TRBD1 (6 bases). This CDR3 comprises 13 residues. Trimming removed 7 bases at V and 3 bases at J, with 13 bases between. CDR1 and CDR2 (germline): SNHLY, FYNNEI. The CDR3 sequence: CASTMDSFYEQYF. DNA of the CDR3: TGTGCCAGCACTATGGACAGCTTCTACGAGCAGTACTTC.

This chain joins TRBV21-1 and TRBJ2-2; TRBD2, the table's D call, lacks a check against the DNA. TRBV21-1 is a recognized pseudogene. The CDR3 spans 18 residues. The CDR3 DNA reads TGTGCCAGCCCCGGGGAAGGGCAGAAATTCGGGGGCACCGGGGAGCTGTTTTTT. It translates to CASPGEGQKFGGTGELFF.

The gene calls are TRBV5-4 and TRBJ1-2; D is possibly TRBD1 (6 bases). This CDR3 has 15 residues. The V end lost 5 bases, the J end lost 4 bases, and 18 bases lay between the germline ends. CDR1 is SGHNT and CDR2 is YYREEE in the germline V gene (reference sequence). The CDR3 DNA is TGTGCCAGCAGGCGCACGGGGGGCGCTGGCTATGGCTACACCTTC. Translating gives CASRRTGGAGYGYTF.

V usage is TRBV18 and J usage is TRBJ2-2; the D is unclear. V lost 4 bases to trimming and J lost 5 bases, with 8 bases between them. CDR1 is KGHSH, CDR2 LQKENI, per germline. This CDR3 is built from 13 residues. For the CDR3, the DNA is TGTGCCAGCTCACTTCTAAAAACCGGGGAGCTGTTTTTT. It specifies CASSLLKTGELFF.

CDR3 region: CASRAGTGMSHEQFF. CDR3 nucleotides: TGCGCCAGCAGAGCCGGGACAGGGATGTCCCATGAGCAGTTCTTC. The chain joins TRBV5-1 to TRBJ2-1; 9 bases are shared with TRBD1. Trimming at V came to 5 bases and at J to 8 bases, leaving 11 bases not matched to a gene. The CDR3 is 15 amino acids. Germline CDR1 and CDR2: SGHRS and YFSETQ.

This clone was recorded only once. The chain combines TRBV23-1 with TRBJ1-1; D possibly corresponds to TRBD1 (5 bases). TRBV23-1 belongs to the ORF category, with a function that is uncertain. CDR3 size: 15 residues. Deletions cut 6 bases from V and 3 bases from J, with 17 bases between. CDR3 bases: TGCGCCAGCAGCCGACCCCAGGGACGGGACACTGAAGCTTTCTTT. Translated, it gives CASSRPQGRDTEAFF.

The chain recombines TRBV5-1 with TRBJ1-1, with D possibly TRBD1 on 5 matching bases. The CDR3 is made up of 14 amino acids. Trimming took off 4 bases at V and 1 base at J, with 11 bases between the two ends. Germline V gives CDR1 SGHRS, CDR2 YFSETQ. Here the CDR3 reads CASSHGQANTEAFF. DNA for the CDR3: TGCGCCAGCAGCCACGGACAAGCGAACACTGAAGCTTTCTTT.

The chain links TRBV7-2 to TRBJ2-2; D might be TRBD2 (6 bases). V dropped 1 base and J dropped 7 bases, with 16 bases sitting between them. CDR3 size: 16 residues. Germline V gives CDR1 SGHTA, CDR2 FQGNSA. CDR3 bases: TGTGCCAGCAGCTTAGGCGGGACGTGGGGAGGCGGGGAGCTGTTTTTT. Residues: CASSLGGTWGGGELFF.

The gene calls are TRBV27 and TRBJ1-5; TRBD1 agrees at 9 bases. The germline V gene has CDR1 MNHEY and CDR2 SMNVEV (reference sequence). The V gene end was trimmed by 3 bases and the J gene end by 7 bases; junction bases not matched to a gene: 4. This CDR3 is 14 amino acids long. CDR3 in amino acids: CASSFTGGRQPQHF. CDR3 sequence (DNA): TGTGCCAGCAGTTTCACAGGGGGCCGGCAGCCCCAGCATTTT.

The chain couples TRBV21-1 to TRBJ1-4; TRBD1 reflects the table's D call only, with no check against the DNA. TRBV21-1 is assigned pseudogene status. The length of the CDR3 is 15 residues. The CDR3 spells CASSKGGRGNEKLFF. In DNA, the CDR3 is TGTGCCAGCAGCAAAGGGGGCAGGGGTAATGAAAAACTGTTTTTT.

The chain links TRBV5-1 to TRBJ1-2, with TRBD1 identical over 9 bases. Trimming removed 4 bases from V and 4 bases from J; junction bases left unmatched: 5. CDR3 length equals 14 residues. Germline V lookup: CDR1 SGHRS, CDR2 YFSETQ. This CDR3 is CASSTGQGSYGYTF. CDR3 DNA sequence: TGCGCCAGCAGCACGGGACAGGGAAGCTATGGCTACACCTTC.

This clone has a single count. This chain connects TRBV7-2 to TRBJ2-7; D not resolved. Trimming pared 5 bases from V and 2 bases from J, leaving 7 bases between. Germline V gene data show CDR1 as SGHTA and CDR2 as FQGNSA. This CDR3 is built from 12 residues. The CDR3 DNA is TGTGCCAGCAGCCAAAGGCCCTACGAGCAGTACTTC. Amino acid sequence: CASSQRPYEQYF.

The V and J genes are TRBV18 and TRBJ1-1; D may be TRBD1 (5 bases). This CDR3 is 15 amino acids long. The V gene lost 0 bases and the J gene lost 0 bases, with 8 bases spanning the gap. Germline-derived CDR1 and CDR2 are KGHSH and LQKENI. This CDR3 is CASSPPAGMNTEAFF. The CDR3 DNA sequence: TGTGCCAGCTCACCACCGGCAGGGATGAACACTGAAGCTTTCTTT.